This T cell receptor (beta chain) emerged from a study of human T cells and chemical hapten exposure. Study at large: In the sensitization step, 2% DPC was placed on roughly 2 cm by roughly 2 cm of upper inner arm skin.

TCRdb itself ran the RACE reads through MiXCR, one entry per CDR3 protein. The top ten hold approximately 2.5% of the sample, which has some 180,000 distinct CDR3 sequences, under 30% seen once. Many counts were recorded for this clonotype. Indicated time point: patch test 3, about 24 weeks after DPC sensitization. Treatment in this sample: therapeutic diphenylcyclopropenone sensitization with weekly scalp DPC. Patients had alopecia, were aged 18 to 70, and were not pregnant. Trimming shortened V by 4 bases and J by 0 bases, and 4 bases separated the two germline ends. This CDR3 contains 14 residues. Germline CDR1 is MRHNA and CDR2 is SNTAGT.

The sample consisted of whole blood, taken in connection with sensitization to the hapten diphenylcyclopropenone (DPC). The source is a woman between 35 and 50 years old with alopecia areata. Some clones in this sample may be carry-over from other donors' samples. V usage is TRBV6-4 and J usage is TRBJ2-6; unclear D gene. The CDR3 reads CASSAVSGANVLTF. DNA of the CDR3: TGTGCCAGCAGTGCAGTCTCTGGGGCCAACGTCCTGACTTTC.